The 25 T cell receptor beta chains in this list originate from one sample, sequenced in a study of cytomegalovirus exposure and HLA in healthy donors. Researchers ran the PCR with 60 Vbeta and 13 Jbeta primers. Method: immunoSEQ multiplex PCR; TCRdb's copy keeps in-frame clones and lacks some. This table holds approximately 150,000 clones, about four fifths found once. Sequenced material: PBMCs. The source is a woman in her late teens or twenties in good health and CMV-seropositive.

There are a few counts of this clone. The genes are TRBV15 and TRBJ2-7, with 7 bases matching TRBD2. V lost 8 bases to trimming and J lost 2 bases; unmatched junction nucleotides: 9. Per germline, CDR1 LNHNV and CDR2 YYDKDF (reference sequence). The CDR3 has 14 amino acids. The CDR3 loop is CATGGVHSTYEQYF. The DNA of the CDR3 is TGTGCCACCGGGGGGGTTCACAGCACCTACGAGCAGTACTTC.

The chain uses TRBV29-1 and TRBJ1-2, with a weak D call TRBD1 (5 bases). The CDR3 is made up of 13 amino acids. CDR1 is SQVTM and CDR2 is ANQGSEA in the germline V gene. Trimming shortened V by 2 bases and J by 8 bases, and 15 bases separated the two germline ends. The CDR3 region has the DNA TGCAGCGTTGAACGCTCGGACATGGGAGGCTACACCTTC. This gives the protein CSVERSDMGGYTF.

The CDR3 sequence: CASTSGTGPYNEQFF. CDR3 in DNA: TGTGCCAGTACCTCCGGGACAGGGCCCTACAATGAGCAGTTCTTC. The rearrangement links TRBV19 to TRBJ2-1; TRBD1 matches at 9 bases. Unmatched junction bases numbered 6, after V lost 7 bases and J lost 2 bases. Germline CDR1 LNHDA, CDR2 SQIVND (reference sequence). CDR3 size: 15 residues.

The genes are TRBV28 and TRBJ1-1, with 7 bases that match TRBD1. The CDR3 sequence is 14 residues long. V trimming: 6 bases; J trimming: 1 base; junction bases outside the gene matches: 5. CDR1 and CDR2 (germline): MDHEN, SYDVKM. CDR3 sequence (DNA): TGTGCCAGCAGGGGACAGAAAGAGAACACTGAAGCTTTCTTT. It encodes CASRGQKENTEAFF.

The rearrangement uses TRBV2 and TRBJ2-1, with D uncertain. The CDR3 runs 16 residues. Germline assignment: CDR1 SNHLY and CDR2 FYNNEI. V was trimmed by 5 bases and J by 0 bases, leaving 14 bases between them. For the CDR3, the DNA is TGTGCCAGCAGTCAACCTGACACGAGCTCCTACAATGAGCAGTTCTTC. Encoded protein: CASSQPDTSSYNEQFF.

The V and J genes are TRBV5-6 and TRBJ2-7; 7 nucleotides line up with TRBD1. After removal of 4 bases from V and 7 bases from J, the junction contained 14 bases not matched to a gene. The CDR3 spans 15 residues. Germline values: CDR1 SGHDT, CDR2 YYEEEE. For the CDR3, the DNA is TGTGCCAGCAGCCGTGGGACAGCCTTCGTTAGGGAGCAGTACTTC. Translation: CASSRGTAFVREQYF. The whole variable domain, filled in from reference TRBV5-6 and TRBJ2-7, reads DAGVTQSPTHLIKTRGQQVTLRCSPKSGHDTVSWYQQALGQGPQFIFQYYEEEERQRGNFPDRFSGHQFPNYSSELNVNALLLGDSALYLCASSRGTAFVREQYFGPGTRLTVT.

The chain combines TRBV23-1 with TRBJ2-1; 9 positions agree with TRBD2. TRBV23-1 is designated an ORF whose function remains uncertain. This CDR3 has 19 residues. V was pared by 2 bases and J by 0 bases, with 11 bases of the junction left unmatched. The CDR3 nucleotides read TGCGCCAGCAGTCAAAGGGCGGGGGGGTCCTCCAGCTCCTACAATGAGCAGTTCTTC. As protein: CASSQRAGGSSSSYNEQFF.

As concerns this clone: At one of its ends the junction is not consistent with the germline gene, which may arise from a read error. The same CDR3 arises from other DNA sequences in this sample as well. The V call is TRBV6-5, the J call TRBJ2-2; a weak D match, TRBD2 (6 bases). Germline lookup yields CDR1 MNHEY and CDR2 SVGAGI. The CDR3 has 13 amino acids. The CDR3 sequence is CGAAGPNTGELFF. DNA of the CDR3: TGTGGGGCGGCGGGGCCGAACACCGGGGAACTGTTTTTT.

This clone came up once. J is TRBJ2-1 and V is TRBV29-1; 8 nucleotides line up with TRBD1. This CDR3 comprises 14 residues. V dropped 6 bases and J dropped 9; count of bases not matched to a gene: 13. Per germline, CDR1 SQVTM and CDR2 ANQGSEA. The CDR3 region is CSVNYRGFGGEQFF. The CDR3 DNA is TGCAGCGTAAATTACAGGGGGTTCGGGGGTGAGCAGTTCTTC.

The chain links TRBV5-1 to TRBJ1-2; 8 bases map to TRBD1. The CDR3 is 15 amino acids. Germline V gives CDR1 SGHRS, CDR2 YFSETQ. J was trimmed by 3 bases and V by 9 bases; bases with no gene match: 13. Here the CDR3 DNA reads TGCGCCACCCGGACTTTACAGGGGGTGGACTATGGCTACACCTTC. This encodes CATRTLQGVDYGYTF.

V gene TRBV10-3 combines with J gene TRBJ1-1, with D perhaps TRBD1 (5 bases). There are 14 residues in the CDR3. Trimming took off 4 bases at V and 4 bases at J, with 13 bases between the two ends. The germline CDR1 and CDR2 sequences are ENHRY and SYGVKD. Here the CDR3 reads CAISATTGGTEAFF. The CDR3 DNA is TGTGCCATCAGTGCCACTACGGGGGGCACTGAAGCTTTCTTT.

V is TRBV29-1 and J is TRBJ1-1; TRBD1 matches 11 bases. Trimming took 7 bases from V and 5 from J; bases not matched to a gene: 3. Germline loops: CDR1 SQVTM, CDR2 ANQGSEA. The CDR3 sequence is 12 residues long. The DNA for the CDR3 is TGCAGCGGCGGGACAGGGGGGACTGAAGCTTTCTTT. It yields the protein CSGGTGGTEAFF. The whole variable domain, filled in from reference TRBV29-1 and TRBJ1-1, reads SAVISQKPSRDICQRGTSLTIQCQVDSQVTMMFWYRQQPGQSLTLIATANQGSEATYESGFVIDKFPISRPNLTFSTLTVSNMSPEDSSIYLCSGGTGGTEAFFGQGTRLTVV.

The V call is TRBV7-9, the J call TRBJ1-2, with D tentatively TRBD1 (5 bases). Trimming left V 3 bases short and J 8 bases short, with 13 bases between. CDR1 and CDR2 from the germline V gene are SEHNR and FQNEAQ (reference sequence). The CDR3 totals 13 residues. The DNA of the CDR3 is TGTGCCAGCAGCTTGAAGGGGAGGGACGGCTACACCTTC. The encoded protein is CASSLKGRDGYTF.

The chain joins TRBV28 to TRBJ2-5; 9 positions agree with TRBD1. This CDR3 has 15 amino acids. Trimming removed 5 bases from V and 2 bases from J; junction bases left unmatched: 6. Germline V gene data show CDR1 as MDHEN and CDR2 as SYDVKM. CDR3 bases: TGTGCCAGCAGTAGAAACAGGGGGCGGCAAGAGACCCAGTACTTC. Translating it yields CASSRNRGRQETQYF.

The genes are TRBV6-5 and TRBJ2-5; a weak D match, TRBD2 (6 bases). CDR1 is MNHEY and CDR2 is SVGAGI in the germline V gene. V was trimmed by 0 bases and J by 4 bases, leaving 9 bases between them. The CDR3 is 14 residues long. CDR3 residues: CASSYSRGAETQYF. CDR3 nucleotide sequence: TGTGCCAGCAGTTACTCGCGCGGGGCAGAGACCCAGTACTTC.

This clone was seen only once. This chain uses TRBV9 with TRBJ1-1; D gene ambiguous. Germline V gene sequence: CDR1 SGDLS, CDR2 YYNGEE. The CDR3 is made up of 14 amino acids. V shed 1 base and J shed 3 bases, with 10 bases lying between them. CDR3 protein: CASSVMSGDTEAFF. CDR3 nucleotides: TGTGCCAGCAGCGTAATGAGTGGAGACACTGAAGCTTTCTTT. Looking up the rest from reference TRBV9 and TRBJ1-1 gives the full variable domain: DSGVTQTPKHLITATGQRVTLRCSPRSGDLSVYWYQQSLDQGLQFLIQYYNGEERAKGNILERFSAQQFPDLHSELNLSSLELGDSALYFCASSVMSGDTEAFFGQGTRLTVV.

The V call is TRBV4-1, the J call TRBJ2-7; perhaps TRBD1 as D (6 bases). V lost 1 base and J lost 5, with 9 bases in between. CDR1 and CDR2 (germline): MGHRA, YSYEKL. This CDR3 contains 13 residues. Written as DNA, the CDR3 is TGCGCCAGCAGCCAAGGACAGGCCCACGAGCAGTACTTC. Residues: CASSQGQAHEQYF.

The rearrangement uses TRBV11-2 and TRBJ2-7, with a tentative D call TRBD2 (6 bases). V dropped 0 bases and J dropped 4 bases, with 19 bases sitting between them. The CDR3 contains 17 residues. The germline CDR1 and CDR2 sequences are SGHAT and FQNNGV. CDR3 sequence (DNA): TGTGCCAGCAGCTTAGATAGGGACTGGCCGGCTTTATACGAGCAGTACTTC. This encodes CASSLDRDWPALYEQYF.

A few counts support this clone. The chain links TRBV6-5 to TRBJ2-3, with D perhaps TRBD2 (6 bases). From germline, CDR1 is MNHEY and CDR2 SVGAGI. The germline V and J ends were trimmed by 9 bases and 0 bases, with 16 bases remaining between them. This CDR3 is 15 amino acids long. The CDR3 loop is CASNHGGTSTDTQYF. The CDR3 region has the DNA TGTGCCAGTAACCATGGGGGGACTAGCACAGATACGCAGTATTTT.

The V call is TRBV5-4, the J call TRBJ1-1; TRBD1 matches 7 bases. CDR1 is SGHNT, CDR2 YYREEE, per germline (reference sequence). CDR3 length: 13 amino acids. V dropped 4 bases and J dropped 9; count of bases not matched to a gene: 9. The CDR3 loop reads CASSSDRENQAFF. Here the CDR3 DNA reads TGTGCCAGCAGCAGTGACAGGGAGAACCAAGCTTTCTTT.

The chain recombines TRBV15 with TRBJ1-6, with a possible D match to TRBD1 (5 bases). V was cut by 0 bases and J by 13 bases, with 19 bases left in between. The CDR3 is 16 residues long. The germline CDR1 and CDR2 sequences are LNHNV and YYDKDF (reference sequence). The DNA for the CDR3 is TGTGCCACCAGCAGAGATCTAGGGGCGGACCAACTCCCCCTCCACTTT. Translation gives CATSRDLGADQLPLHF. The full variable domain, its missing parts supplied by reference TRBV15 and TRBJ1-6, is DAMVIQNPRYQVTQFGKPVTLSCSQTLNHNVMYWYQQKSSQAPKLLFHYYDKDFNNEADTPDNFQSRRPNTSFCFLDIRSPGLGDTAMYLCATSRDLGADQLPLHFGNGTRLTVT.

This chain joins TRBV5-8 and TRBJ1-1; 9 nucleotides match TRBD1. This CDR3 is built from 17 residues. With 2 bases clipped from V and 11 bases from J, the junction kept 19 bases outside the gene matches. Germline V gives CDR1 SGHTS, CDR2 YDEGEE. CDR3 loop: CASSFLPRGQGGIYAFF. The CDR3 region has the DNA TGTGCCAGCAGCTTTTTACCTCGGGGACAGGGTGGTATCTACGCTTTCTTT.

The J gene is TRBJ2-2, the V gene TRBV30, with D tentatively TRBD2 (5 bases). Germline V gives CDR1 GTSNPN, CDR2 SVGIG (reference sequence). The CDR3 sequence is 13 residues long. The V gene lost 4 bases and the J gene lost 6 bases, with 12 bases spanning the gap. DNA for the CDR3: TGTGCCTGGAACCCACCCGGGGCCGGGGAGCTGTTTTTT. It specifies CAWNPPGAGELFF.

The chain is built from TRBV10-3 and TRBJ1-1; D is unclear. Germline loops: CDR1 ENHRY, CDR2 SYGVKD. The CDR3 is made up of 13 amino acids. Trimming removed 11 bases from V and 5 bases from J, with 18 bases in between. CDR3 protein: CAGSSGLGTEAFF. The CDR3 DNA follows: TGTGCCGGGAGCAGCGGGCTGGGGACTGAAGCTTTCTTT.

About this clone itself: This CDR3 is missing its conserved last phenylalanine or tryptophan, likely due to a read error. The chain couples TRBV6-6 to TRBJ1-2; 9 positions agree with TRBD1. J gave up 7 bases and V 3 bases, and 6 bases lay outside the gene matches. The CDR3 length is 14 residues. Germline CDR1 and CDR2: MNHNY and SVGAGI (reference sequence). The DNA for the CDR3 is TGTGCCAGCAGTTATGGGACAGGGTTGGCTGGCTACACCCTC. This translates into CASSYGTGLAGYTL.